The present T cell receptor beta chain was sequenced within a study of cytomegalovirus exposure and HLA in healthy donors. Regarding the study as a whole: The classifier reportedly diagnosed cytomegalovirus status with high specificity and sensitivity. Fewer N-insertions (relative to the roughly 700-donor mean) were reportedly seen in an Asian-associated ancestry cluster in a later analysis. A highly shared variant cluster was judged a likely technical artifact.

Trimming stripped 3 bases from V and 3 bases from J, with 8 bases between. CDR1 and CDR2 from the germline V gene are LGHNA and YSLEER. The length of the CDR3 is 14 residues. This clone was recorded only once. As yet, its antigen is unknown. The PCR contained 60 Vbeta and 13 Jbeta primers. Clones were read by immunoSEQ multiplex PCR, and TCRdb kept only the in-frame ones, dropping some. The table lists about 150,000 clones, under 85% of them singletons, with under 5% in the top ten. What was sequenced was PBMCs. V and J are TRBV4-3 and TRBJ2-2, with a tentative D call TRBD2 (5 bases). The TCR was taken from a man in his late teens or twenties in good health and CMV-seronegative. In DNA form, the CDR3 reads TGCGCCAGCAGCCATTCTAGCTACACCGGGGAGCTGTTTTTT. It encodes CASSHSSYTGELFF.